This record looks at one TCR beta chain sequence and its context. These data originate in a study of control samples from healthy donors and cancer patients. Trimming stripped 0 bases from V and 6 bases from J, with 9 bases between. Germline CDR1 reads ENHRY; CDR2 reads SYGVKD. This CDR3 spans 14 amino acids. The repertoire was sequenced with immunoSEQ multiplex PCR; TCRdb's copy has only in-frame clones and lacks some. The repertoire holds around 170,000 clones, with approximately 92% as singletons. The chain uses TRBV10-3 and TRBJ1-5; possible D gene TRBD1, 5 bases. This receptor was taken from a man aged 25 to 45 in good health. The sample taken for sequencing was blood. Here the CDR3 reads CAISESGGAQPQHF. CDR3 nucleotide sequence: TGTGCCATCAGTGAGTCGGGGGGAGCTCAGCCCCAGCATTTT.